The clone carrying this T cell receptor beta chain was recorded many times. Antigen unknown. The data belong to a study of neurological immune-mediated disorders. General study results and limits: The greatest TCR clonal expansion appeared in HTLV-1-associated myelopathy and the smallest, falling below healthy controls, in multiple sclerosis.

TCRdb itself ran the 5' RACE reads through MiXCR, one entry per CDR3 protein. The table records roughly 13,000 distinct CDR3 sequences, about 9.4% of them present only once. There are 15 residues in the CDR3. Germline CDR1 MDHEN, CDR2 SYDVKM. With 5 bases removed from V and 3 bases from J, the gap between germline ends came to 14 bases. Material for sequencing was PBMCs. The TCR comes from a woman aged 40 to 50 in good health. This chain connects TRBV28 to TRBJ1-5; D not resolved. This chain's CDR3 is CASSKVGQINQPQHF. DNA for the CDR3: TGTGCCAGCAGTAAAGTAGGGCAGATCAATCAGCCCCAGCATTTT.